These T cell receptor beta chains were read from a single sample in a study of blood T cell repertoires in COVID-19. The protocol was immunoSEQ multiplex PCR, while the TCRdb copy is restricted to in-frame clones and leaves out a portion. This table has approximately 100,000 clones, around 90% appearing once. Input material: peripheral blood. All receptors come from a human donor in a cohort sampled during active COVID-19. Both conserved end residues are part of each CDR3. The D gene is left open where the match is weak. Rows give clone size only sometimes, using once, few, many, or a class for an expanded clone.

V: TRBV24-1
D: -
J: TRBJ2-1
size: -
CDR3: CATSDPLESYNEQFF
DNA: TGTGCCACCAGTGACCCGCTAGAATCCTACAATGAGCAGTTCTTC

V: TRBV6-5
D: TRBD2
J: TRBJ2-7
size: -
CDR3: CASRRGAMERQYF
DNA: TGTGCCAGCAGGCGGGGGGCCATGGAGAGGCAGTACTTC

V: TRBV19
D: -
J: TRBJ2-3
size: once
CDR3: CASSGDSSSTDTQYF
DNA: TGTGCCAGTAGTGGGGACTCATCTAGCACAGATACGCAGTATTTT

V: TRBV3-1/TRBV3-2
D: -
J: TRBJ2-1
size: -
CDR3: CASSPEYYSEQFF
DNA: TGTGCCAGCAGCCCCGAGTATTATTCTGAGCAGTTCTTC

V: TRBV7-3
D: -
J: TRBJ2-7
size: few
CDR3: CASRSLGDYEQYF
DNA: TGTGCCAGCAGGAGTTTGGGAGACTACGAGCAGTACTTC

V: TRBV11-2
D: TRBD1
J: TRBJ2-7
size: -
CDR3: CASSFRTGAYEQYF
DNA: TGTGCCAGCAGCTTTCGGACAGGGGCCTACGAGCAGTACTTC

V: TRBV18
D: TRBD1
J: TRBJ1-5
size: -
CDR3: CASSPPGDRTNQPQHF
DNA: TGTGCCAGCTCACCACCTGGGGACAGAACCAATCAGCCCCAGCATTTT

V: TRBV25-1
D: -
J: TRBJ1-2
size: -
CDR3: CASSEPQPTGYGYTF
DNA: TGTGCCAGCAGTGAACCCCAACCGACAGGATATGGCTACACCTTC

V: TRBV19
D: TRBD2
J: TRBJ2-2
size: -
CDR3: CASSHPGLAGNTGELFF
DNA: TGTGCCAGTAGTCACCCGGGACTAGCGGGAAACACCGGGGAGCTGTTTTTT

V: TRBV5-4
D: TRBD2
J: TRBJ2-6
size: once
CDR3: CASSLGGLAGGAGANVLTF
DNA: TGTGCCAGCAGCTTGGGGGGACTAGCGGGAGGGGCGGGGGCCAACGTCCTGACTTTC

V: TRBV6-4
D: TRBD2
J: TRBJ2-2
size: once
CDR3: CASSDPVGGSGELFF
DNA: TGTGCCAGCAGTGACCCCGTGGGGGGGTCCGGGGAGCTGTTTTTT

V: TRBV6-2/TRBV6-3
D: TRBD1
J: TRBJ2-7
size: -
CDR3: CASSVRTGRSYEQYF
DNA: TGTGCCAGCAGTGTCCGGACAGGCCGCTCCTACGAGCAGTACTTC

V: TRBV11-2
D: -
J: TRBJ2-3
size: once
CDR3: CASSLNLERTDTQYF
DNA: TGTGCCAGCAGCCTGAACCTAGAACGCACAGATACGCAGTATTTT

V: TRBV18
D: -
J: TRBJ2-5
size: -
CDR3: CASSPGDRTQETQYF
DNA: TGTGCCAGCTCACCAGGCGACAGGACTCAAGAGACCCAGTACTTC

V: TRBV7-2
D: TRBD1
J: TRBJ1-2
size: -
CDR3: CASSPGGRGEANYGYTF
DNA: TGTGCCAGCAGCCCAGGGGGCAGGGGCGAAGCTAACTATGGCTACACCTTC

V: TRBV19
D: TRBD2
J: TRBJ2-7
size: -
CDR3: CATARGGRDTYEQYF
DNA: TGTGCCACCGCGAGGGGCGGGAGAGATACCTACGAGCAGTACTTC